This TCR beta chain was identified during a study of blood T cell repertoires in COVID-19. Study details: The United States, Italy and Spain supplied acute and convalescent COVID-19 samples. Sources were T cells, B-cell-depleted T cells, or PBMCs; the material itself was cDNA or gDNA.

Trimming took 11 bases from V and 8 from J; bases not matched to a gene: 8. The CDR3 consists of 12 residues. Per the study methods: Quantification of nucleated cells was approximated via reference gene primer amplification. Repertoires were generated with immunoSEQ multiplex PCR, while TCRdb's copy carries only in-frame clones and drops some. The DNA gave D and trimming, while V, J and clone size come from that table. The data show some 180,000 clones, about 83% seen once. The chain has TRBV6-7 and TRBJ2-1; TRBD2 matches at 8 bases. TRBV6-7 is flagged as an ORF with uncertain function. The sample taken for sequencing was peripheral blood. This TCR was sampled from a woman in her seventies who had recovered from COVID-19. CDR3 in DNA: TGTGCCCCCCGGGGGGGTATGGATGAGCAGTTCTTC. Its translation is CAPRGGMDEQFF.